This T cell receptor (beta chain) emerged from a study of T-cell reconstitution after alpha-beta-depleted transplantation in children. The study, taken as a whole, reports: Newly generated T cells supplied most T-cell counts and diversity one year post-transplant. Alpha-beta T cells about two months after transplant reportedly derived from several hundred expanded graft clones.

The sample holds a few counts of this clonotype. Its antigen is still unknown. Unique molecular identifiers were incorporated when the TCRbeta library was constructed. MiXCR, run by TCRdb on the PCR reads, gives a single entry per CDR3 protein. The sample has fewer than 1 million distinct CDR3 sequences; about 15% are singletons. The ends lost 1 base at V and 6 bases at J; junction bases unmatched: 3. Germline V gene sequence: CDR1 LNHNV, CDR2 YYDKDF (reference sequence). This CDR3 contains 14 residues. This specimen was PBMCs, mostly from graft donor cells, taken 360 days after TCRalphabeta/CD19-depleted stem cell transplant. The TCR was taken from a male patient younger than 18 who had a stem cell transplant for acute lymphoblastic leukemia, so the T cells may come from the graft donor. The rearrangement joins TRBV15 to TRBJ2-1; TRBD2 aligns across 7 bases. The CDR3 DNA sequence: TGTGCCACCAGCAGAGTGCGGGAGCTCAATGAGCAGTTCTTC. Translating gives CATSRVRELNEQFF.